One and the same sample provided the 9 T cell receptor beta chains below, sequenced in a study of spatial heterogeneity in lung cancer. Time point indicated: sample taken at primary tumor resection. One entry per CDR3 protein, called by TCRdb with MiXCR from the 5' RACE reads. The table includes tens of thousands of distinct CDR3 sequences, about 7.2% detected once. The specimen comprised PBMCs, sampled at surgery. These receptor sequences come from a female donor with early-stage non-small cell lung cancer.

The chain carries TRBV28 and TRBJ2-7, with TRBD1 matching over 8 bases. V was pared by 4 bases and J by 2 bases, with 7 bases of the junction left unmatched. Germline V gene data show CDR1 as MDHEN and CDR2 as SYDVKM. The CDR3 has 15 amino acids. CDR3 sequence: CASSSPGTGAYEQYF. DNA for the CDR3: TGTGCCAGCAGTTCACCCGGGACAGGAGCCTACGAGCAGTACTTC.

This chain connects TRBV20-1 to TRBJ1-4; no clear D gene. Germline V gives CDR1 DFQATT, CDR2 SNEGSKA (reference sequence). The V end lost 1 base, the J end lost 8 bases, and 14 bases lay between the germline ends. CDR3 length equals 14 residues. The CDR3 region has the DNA TGCAGTGCTAGAGTCGCCCCCTCGGTGGAAAAACTGTTTTTT. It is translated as CSARVAPSVEKLFF.

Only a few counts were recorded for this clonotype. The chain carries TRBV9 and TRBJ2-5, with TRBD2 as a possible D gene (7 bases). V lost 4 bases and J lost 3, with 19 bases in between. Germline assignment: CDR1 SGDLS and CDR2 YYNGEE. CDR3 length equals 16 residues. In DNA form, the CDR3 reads TGTGCCAGCAGCCCGTCAGCCGGGGGGCCGGAAGAGACCCAGTACTTC. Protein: CASSPSAGGPEETQYF.

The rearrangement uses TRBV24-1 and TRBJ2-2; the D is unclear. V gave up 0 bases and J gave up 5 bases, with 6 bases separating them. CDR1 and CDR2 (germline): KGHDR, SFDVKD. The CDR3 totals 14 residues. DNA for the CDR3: TGTGCCACCAGTGATTTGACCGAAACCGGGGAGCTGTTTTTT. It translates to CATSDLTETGELFF.

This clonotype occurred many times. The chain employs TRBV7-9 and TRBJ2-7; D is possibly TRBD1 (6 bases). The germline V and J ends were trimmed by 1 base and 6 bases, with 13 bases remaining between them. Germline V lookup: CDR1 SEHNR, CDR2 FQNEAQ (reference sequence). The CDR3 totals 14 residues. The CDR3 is CASSLEYRAAEQYF. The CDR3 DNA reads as TGTGCCAGCAGCTTAGAGTACAGGGCGGCCGAGCAGTACTTC.

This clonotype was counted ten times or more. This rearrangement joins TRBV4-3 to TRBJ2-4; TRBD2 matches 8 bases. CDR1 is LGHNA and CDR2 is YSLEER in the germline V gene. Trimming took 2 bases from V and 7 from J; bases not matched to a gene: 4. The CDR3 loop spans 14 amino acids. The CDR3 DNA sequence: TGCGCCAGCAGCCAAATAGCGGGATCGAACATTCAGTACTTC. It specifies CASSQIAGSNIQYF.

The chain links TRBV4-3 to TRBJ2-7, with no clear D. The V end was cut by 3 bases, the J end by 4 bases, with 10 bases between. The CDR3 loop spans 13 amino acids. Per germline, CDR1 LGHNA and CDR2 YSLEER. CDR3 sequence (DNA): TGCGCCAGCAGCCAGGCCTATGGGTACGAGCAGTACTTC. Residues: CASSQAYGYEQYF.

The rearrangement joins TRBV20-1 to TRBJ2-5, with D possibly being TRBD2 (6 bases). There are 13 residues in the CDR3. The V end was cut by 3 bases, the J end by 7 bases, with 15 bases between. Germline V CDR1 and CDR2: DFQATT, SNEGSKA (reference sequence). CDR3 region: CSARITSLGTQYF. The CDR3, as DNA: TGCAGTGCTAGGATAACTAGCTTGGGGACCCAGTACTTC.

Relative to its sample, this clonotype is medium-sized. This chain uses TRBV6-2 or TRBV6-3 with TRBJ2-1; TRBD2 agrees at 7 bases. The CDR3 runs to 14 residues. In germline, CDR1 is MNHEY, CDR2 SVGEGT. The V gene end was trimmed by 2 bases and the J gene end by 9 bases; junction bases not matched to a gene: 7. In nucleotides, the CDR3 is TGTGCCAGCAGTTACGAGGGAGGGCCCGTTGAGCAGTTCTTC. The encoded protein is CASSYEGGPVEQFF.